The 6 T cell receptor beta chains below were found in one sample sequenced in a study of shared clonotypes between healthy human individuals. Here immunoSEQ multiplex PCR was the method, and the copy in TCRdb shows in-frame clones only, minus some. The data hold some 1.5 million clones, with approximately 98% observed a single time. Sequenced input: naive CD4+ T cells sorted from blood. Sample subset: CD45RA+ positively selected. These receptor sequences come from a man aged 25-45 years in good health.

The genes are TRBV11-2 and TRBJ1-1; D not certain. Germline CDR1 and CDR2: SGHAT and FQNNGV. The CDR3 spans 14 residues. Trimming took off 1 base at V and 0 bases at J, with 6 bases between the two ends. The CDR3 DNA is TGTGCCAGCAGCTTAGGGTTAGTGAACACTGAAGCTTTCTTT. It translates to CASSLGLVNTEAFF.

The chain joins TRBV5-4 to TRBJ1-1, with D possibly being TRBD1 (6 bases). The CDR3 is 14 residues long. Germline V gives CDR1 SGHNT, CDR2 YYREEE (reference sequence). Trimming shortened V by 2 bases and J by 3 bases, and 11 bases separated the two germline ends. The CDR3 DNA is TGTGCCAGCAGCTTAGAGTGGGGGCACACTGAAGCTTTCTTT. It is translated as CASSLEWGHTEAFF. Full variable domain (outside the CDR3, taken from reference TRBV5-4 and TRBJ1-1): ETGVTQSPTHLIKTRGQQVTLRCSSQSGHNTVSWYQQALGQGPQFIFQYYREEENGRGNFPPRFSGLQFPNYSSELNVNALELDDSALYLCASSLEWGHTEAFFGQGTRLTVV.

V usage is TRBV2 and J usage is TRBJ1-2; D not resolved. The germline CDR1 and CDR2 sequences are SNHLY and FYNNEI. Trimming pared 8 bases from V and 7 bases from J, leaving 11 bases between. This CDR3 is built from 11 residues. CDR3 in DNA: TGTGCCAGCGAGAAGACCGGTGGCTACACCTTC. This codes for CASEKTGGYTF.

The V and J genes are TRBV5-1 and TRBJ1-5, with D unclear. V gave up 0 bases and J gave up 0 bases, with 10 bases separating them. The CDR3 extends over 16 amino acids. Germline values: CDR1 SGHRS, CDR2 YFSETQ. The CDR3 reads CASSLGGSYSNQPQHF. In DNA form, the CDR3 reads TGCGCCAGCAGCTTGGGGGGTAGCTATAGCAATCAGCCCCAGCATTTT.

J is TRBJ2-2 and V is TRBV4-2, with 10 nucleotides matching TRBD2. Germline loops: CDR1 LGHNA, CDR2 YNFKEQ. The CDR3 length is 16 residues. Losses at the gene ends were 4 bases for V and 7 bases for J; bases not matched to a gene: 9. The CDR3 sequence: CASSLSSGSSVGELFF. In nucleotides, the CDR3 is TGTGCCAGCAGCCTGTCTAGCGGGAGTTCGGTCGGGGAGCTGTTTTTT.

The chain couples TRBV6-1 to TRBJ2-7; 9 bases align to TRBD1. V dropped 8 bases and J dropped 3; count of bases not matched to a gene: 8. There are 14 residues in the CDR3. The germline gives CDR1 MNHNS, CDR2 SASEGT. DNA of the CDR3: TGTGCCAGCTTCGTAACAGGGGGCGGCTACGAGCAGTACTTC. This codes for CASFVTGGGYEQYF.